The 28 T cell receptor beta chains reported below all come from one sample, sequenced in a study of CD8 T cells in Susac syndrome. Random hexamers were used to reverse transcribe an amount of roughly 0.5 to 1 ug RNA. TCRdb passed the immunoSEQ multiplex PCR reads through MiXCR, listing each CDR3 protein once. Here the sample spans around 190,000 distinct CDR3 sequences, approximately 95% being singletons. The specimen was CD4+ T cells from PBMCs. The source of these receptors is a human donor in good health.

The genes are TRBV6-2 or TRBV6-3 and TRBJ1-1, with 7 bases lining up with TRBD1. The trim removed 7 bases at V and 0 bases at J, leaving 8 bases unmatched. The germline CDR1 and CDR2 sequences are MNHEY and SVGEGT. This CDR3 has 15 amino acids. CDR3 in DNA: TGTGCCAGCACCGACTTACAGGGGCTGAACACTGAAGCTTTCTTT. This sequence encodes CASTDLQGLNTEAFF.

This rearrangement joins TRBV24-1 to TRBJ2-3, with 8 bases aligning to TRBD2. The CDR3 has 16 residues. Per the germline V gene, CDR1 is KGHDR and CDR2 is SFDVKD. Germline trimming cut 2 bases from V and 4 bases from J; bases unmatched to any gene: 7. CDR3 loop: CATSDSRVAGSDTQYF. The CDR3, as DNA: TGTGCCACCAGTGATTCCCGGGTAGCGGGGTCAGATACGCAGTATTTT.

This chain connects TRBV30 to TRBJ2-2; D unresolved. Germline-derived CDR1 and CDR2 are GTSNPN and SVGIG (reference sequence). There are 15 residues in the CDR3. Trimming removed 5 bases from V and 0 bases from J, with 13 bases in between. CDR3 residues: CAWLSRTANTGELFF. Written as DNA, the CDR3 is TGTGCCTGGTTGTCCCGGACGGCGAACACCGGGGAGCTGTTTTTT.

V is TRBV7-2 and J is TRBJ2-3; D is ambiguous. In germline, CDR1 is SGHTA, CDR2 FQGNSA. With 2 bases removed from V and 1 base from J, the gap between germline ends came to 10 bases. The CDR3 length is 15 residues. The CDR3 coding sequence is TGTGCCAGCAGCTTATTACAGCTAGGCACAGATACGCAGTATTTT. This translates into CASSLLQLGTDTQYF.

This sequence joins TRBV5-6 and TRBJ2-5; perhaps D is TRBD1 or TRBD2 (5 bases each). Trimming stripped 4 bases from V and 4 bases from J, with 17 bases between. Germline loops: CDR1 SGHDT, CDR2 YYEEEE. This CDR3 contains 15 residues. CDR3 residues: CASSPPGPLGETQYF. The CDR3 bases are TGTGCCAGCAGCCCCCCGGGACCGTTGGGAGAGACCCAGTACTTC.

In its sample, this clonotype was seen once. The chain links TRBV7-2 to TRBJ2-5; TRBD2 aligns across 9 bases. Germline lookup yields CDR1 SGHTA and CDR2 FQGNSA. CDR3 length equals 15 residues. V was clipped by 8 bases and J by 1 base; unmatched bases: 8. The CDR3 DNA reads TGTGCCAGCGGCATTAGCGGGGGTTCCCAAGAGACCCAGTACTTC. Translation gives CASGISGGSQETQYF.

The chain employs TRBV12-3 or TRBV12-4 and TRBJ2-7, with 9 nucleotides matching TRBD1. The CDR3 is made up of 15 amino acids. Trimming at V came to 3 bases and at J to 3 bases, leaving 6 bases not matched to a gene. The chain's CDR3 is CASSFLGTGRYEQYF. The CDR3 coding sequence is TGTGCCAGCAGTTTTTTAGGGACAGGGCGCTACGAGCAGTACTTC.

The chain links TRBV20-1 to TRBJ2-1; D is perhaps TRBD2 (5 bases). The CDR3 length is 16 residues. Trimming removed 3 bases at V and 1 base at J, with 16 bases between. In germline, CDR1 is DFQATT, CDR2 SNEGSKA (reference sequence). CDR3 protein: CSASTTRWTSYNEQFF. CDR3 DNA: TGCAGTGCTAGTACGACTCGTTGGACTTCCTACAATGAGCAGTTCTTC.

V and J are TRBV5-4 and TRBJ1-4; D gene unclear. V lost 2 bases, J lost 7 bases, and 12 bases lay in between. The CDR3 is 14 residues long. Germline CDR1 reads SGHNT; CDR2 reads YYREEE (reference sequence). CDR3 in DNA: TGTGCCAGCAGCTTACGGGGATTGAGTGAAAAACTGTTTTTT. It yields the protein CASSLRGLSEKLFF.

This clonotype was picked up one time. This rearrangement joins TRBV11-2 to TRBJ1-2; D unresolved. Germline-derived CDR1 and CDR2 are SGHAT and FQNNGV. This CDR3 contains 13 residues. V was pared by 5 bases and J by 7 bases, with 14 bases between. CDR3 bases: TGTGCCAGCAGCCCCAGTCAGGTCCTTGGCTACACCTTC. Translation gives CASSPSQVLGYTF.

The chain links TRBV5-1 to TRBJ2-7, with D perhaps matching TRBD1 (6 bases). Trimming left V 6 bases short and J 4 bases short, with 17 bases between. The CDR3 length is 14 residues. In germline, CDR1 is SGHRS, CDR2 YFSETQ. The CDR3 DNA follows: TGCGCCAGCACCCCGAGCCGTACAGGGTACGAGCAGTACTTC. As protein: CASTPSRTGYEQYF. Using reference TRBV5-1 and TRBJ2-7 for the parts outside the CDR3, the full variable domain is KAGVTQTPRYLIKTRGQQVTLSCSPISGHRSVSWYQQTPGQGLQFLFEYFSETQRNKGNFPGRFSGRQFSNSRSEMNVSTLELGDSALYLCASTPSRTGYEQYFGPGTRLTVT.

The chain couples TRBV5-1 to TRBJ2-2, with a tentative D call TRBD1 (6 bases). Germline values: CDR1 SGHRS, CDR2 YFSETQ. CDR3 size: 16 residues. V lost 3 bases and J lost 3, with 15 bases in between. The CDR3 nucleotides are TGCGCCAGCAGCTCTTCCGGGACACCAGACACCGGGGAGCTGTTTTTT. As protein: CASSSSGTPDTGELFF.

With respect to this clonotype: One end of the junction fails to match germline, which may point to a read error. V usage is TRBV29-1 and J usage is TRBJ1-2; D might be TRBD1 (5 bases). The CDR3 covers 12 residues. The germline CDR1 and CDR2 sequences are SQVTM and ANQGSEA. The chain's CDR3 is CSIEPTVGGYTF. For the CDR3, the DNA is TGCAGCATTGAGCCGACAGTTGGCGGCTACACCTTC.

The J gene is TRBJ2-7, the V gene TRBV12-3 or TRBV12-4; TRBD1 aligns across 8 bases. The V segment lost 6 bases and the J segment 3 bases; nucleotides outside the gene matches: 10. CDR3 size: 15 residues. The CDR3 loop is CASSLRAGGNYEQYV. DNA for the CDR3: TGTGCCAGCAGCTTACGGGCAGGGGGCAACTACGAGCAGTACGTC.

This clonotype showed up just a few times. The chain is built from TRBV30 and TRBJ2-3; D uncertain. V was cut by 0 bases and J by 3 bases, with 4 bases left in between. CDR1 and CDR2 (germline): GTSNPN, SVGIG (reference sequence). This CDR3 is built from 12 residues. CDR3 nucleotide sequence: TGTGCCTGGAGTGTGGGGACAGATACGCAGTATTTT. Translated, it gives CAWSVGTDTQYF.

This clonotype is a singleton in its sample. The V gene is TRBV20-1, the J gene TRBJ2-7; perhaps TRBD2 as D (5 bases). There are 16 residues in the CDR3. V gave up 2 bases and J gave up 0 bases, with 17 bases separating them. The germline V gene encodes CDR1 DFQATT and CDR2 SNEGSKA (reference sequence). CDR3 loop: CSARPFSRAASYEQYF. The CDR3 bases are TGCAGTGCTAGACCCTTTTCGCGAGCGGCCTCCTACGAGCAGTACTTC.

V gene TRBV6-6 combines with J gene TRBJ1-5, with a tentative D call TRBD1 (5 bases). V gave up 6 bases and J gave up 6 bases, with 9 bases separating them. The length of the CDR3 is 12 residues. Germline CDR1 is MNHNY and CDR2 is SVGAGI (reference sequence). This CDR3 is CASRAGAQPQHF. The CDR3 DNA reads TGTGCCAGCAGGGCCGGGGCTCAGCCCCAGCATTTT.

V gene TRBV29-1 combines with J gene TRBJ2-4; no reliable D call. Per germline, CDR1 SQVTM and CDR2 ANQGSEA. The CDR3 totals 14 residues. V gave up 1 base and J gave up 5 bases, with 12 bases separating them. DNA of the CDR3: TGCAGCGTTGAAGGAGGCAGGAGCGAAAACATTCAGTACTTC. This gives the protein CSVEGGRSENIQYF.

This clonotype was recorded once. The rearrangement uses TRBV9 and TRBJ1-5; the D is unclear. Germline CDR1 and CDR2: SGDLS and YYNGEE. This CDR3 is 13 amino acids long. V was pared by 0 bases and J by 5 bases, with 6 bases between. The CDR3 DNA follows: TGTGCCAGCAGCGTAGCTTGGGATCAGCCCCAGCATTTT. Protein: CASSVAWDQPQHF. Supplemented by reference TRBV9 and TRBJ1-5, the full variable domain reads DSGVTQTPKHLITATGQRVTLRCSPRSGDLSVYWYQQSLDQGLQFLIQYYNGEERAKGNILERFSAQQFPDLHSELNLSSLELGDSALYFCASSVAWDQPQHFGDGTRLSIL.

The chain links TRBV20-1 to TRBJ1-1, with D unclear. The CDR3 extends over 12 amino acids. In germline, CDR1 is DFQATT, CDR2 SNEGSKA (reference sequence). With 3 bases removed from V and 0 bases from J, the gap between germline ends came to 5 bases. The CDR3 DNA sequence: TGCAGTGCTAGTGGGGTGAACACTGAAGCTTTCTTT. Translation: CSASGVNTEAFF.

The chain couples TRBV20-1 to TRBJ1-2; D gene uncertain. The germline V and J ends were trimmed by 7 bases and 10 bases, with 10 bases remaining between them. Germline loops: CDR1 DFQATT, CDR2 SNEGSKA (reference sequence). The CDR3 length is 9 residues. The CDR3, as DNA: TGCAGTGTCCCCCCCTCCTACACCTTC. Amino acids: CSVPPSYTF.

This chain uses TRBV20-1 with TRBJ1-5, with D maybe TRBD1 (6 bases). The CDR3 has 15 amino acids. With 6 bases removed from V and 1 base from J, the gap between germline ends came to 16 bases. Germline values: CDR1 DFQATT, CDR2 SNEGSKA (reference sequence). As DNA, the CDR3 is TGCAGTGCGATGGAGACAGGAAAGAGCAATCAGCCCCAGCATTTT. Translating gives CSAMETGKSNQPQHF.

V is TRBV7-2 and J is TRBJ1-1; no clear D gene. Germline CDR1 SGHTA, CDR2 FQGNSA. V lost 6 bases and J 1 base, leaving 9 bases between the germline ends. The CDR3 spans 13 residues. The CDR3 loop reads CASRTSRNTEAFF. CDR3 nucleotide sequence: TGTGCCAGCAGGACCAGCAGGAACACTGAAGCTTTCTTT.

The V and J genes are TRBV20-1 and TRBJ2-1; D remains ambiguous. The CDR3 is 10 amino acids. Per germline, CDR1 DFQATT and CDR2 SNEGSKA (reference sequence). With 5 bases removed from V and 6 bases from J, the gap between germline ends came to 5 bases. This CDR3 is CSARRNEQFF. CDR3 nucleotide sequence: TGCAGTGCTCGGCGCAATGAGCAGTTCTTC.

The chain is built from TRBV29-1 and TRBJ2-5; a possible D gene is TRBD2 (5 bases). Germline CDR1 and CDR2: SQVTM and ANQGSEA. V lost 7 bases to trimming and J lost 2 bases, with 11 bases between them. The CDR3 runs to 12 residues. CDR3 loop: CSDLPGQETQYF. CDR3 nucleotide sequence: TGCAGCGACCTCCCGGGGCAAGAGACCCAGTACTTC.

For the CDR3, the DNA is TGTGCCAGCAGTCGACGGGAGAACTACGAGCAGTACTTC. Translated, it gives CASSRRENYEQYF. The chain joins TRBV27 to TRBJ2-7; TRBD2 might be the D (6 bases). Germline CDR1 MNHEY, CDR2 SMNVEV (reference sequence). CDR3 length equals 13 residues. V gave up 5 bases and J gave up 3 bases, with 11 bases separating them.

The gene calls are TRBV29-1 and TRBJ1-4; TRBD1 matches at 10 bases. Trimming took 5 bases from V and 7 from J; bases not matched to a gene: 4. Germline V gene sequence: CDR1 SQVTM, CDR2 ANQGSEA. The CDR3 has 13 amino acids. DNA of the CDR3: TGCAGCGTTACCGGGACAGGGGCTGAAAAACTGTTTTTT. Amino acids: CSVTGTGAEKLFF.

The chain combines TRBV4-3 with TRBJ2-7; either TRBD1 or TRBD2 may fit D (5 bases each). V was trimmed by 4 bases and J by 4 bases, leaving 20 bases between them. Germline V gene lookup returns CDR1 LGHNA and CDR2 YSLEER. This CDR3 spans 16 amino acids. This chain's CDR3 is CASSLINSGREYEQYF. CDR3 nucleotide sequence: TGCGCCAGCAGCCTTATTAACTCGGGACGAGAGTACGAGCAGTACTTC.